The source of this T cell receptor beta chain is a study of OX40 agonist ivuxolimab in advanced cancers. Across the study: Aged roughly 23 to 85 with a mean of approximately 60 years, they were roughly 83% male. Study-wide results and limits: No determination was made of the antigen specificity of the expanded peripheral T cells. Averaging showed that CD8+ T cells had more expanded clones than CD4+ did.

Profiling relied on immunoSEQ multiplex PCR, and the TCRdb table lists in-frame clones only, not all of them. The table includes approximately 60,000 clones, about 80% detected once. There are a few counts of this clone. Its specificity is not known. This CDR3 has 13 residues. Germline values: CDR1 LNHDA, CDR2 SQIVND (reference sequence). The V segment lost 5 bases and the J segment 6 bases; nucleotides outside the gene matches: 4. Sequenced here: CD4+ or CD8+ T cells sorted from blood, sampled in a trial of the OX40 agonist ivuxolimab. The chain uses TRBV19 and TRBJ1-1, with TRBD1 matching over 9 bases. This sequence was found in an adult with an advanced solid tumor such as melanoma, head and neck, liver or kidney cancer. The CDR3: CASSRQGGAEAFF. CDR3 bases: TGTGCCAGTAGTCGACAGGGGGGAGCTGAAGCTTTCTTT.